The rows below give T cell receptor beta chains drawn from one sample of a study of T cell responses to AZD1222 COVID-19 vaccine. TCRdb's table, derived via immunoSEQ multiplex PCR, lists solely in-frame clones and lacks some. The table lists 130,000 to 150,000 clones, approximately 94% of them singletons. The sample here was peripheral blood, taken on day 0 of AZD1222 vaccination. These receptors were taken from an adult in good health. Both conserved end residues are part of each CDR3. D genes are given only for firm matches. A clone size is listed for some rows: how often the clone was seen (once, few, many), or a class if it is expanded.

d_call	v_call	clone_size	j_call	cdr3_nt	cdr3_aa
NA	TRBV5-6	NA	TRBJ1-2	TGTGCCAGCAGCTTGGAGACAGCCTATGGCTACACCTTC	CASSLETAYGYTF
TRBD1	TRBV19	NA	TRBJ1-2	TGTGCCAGTAGGGACAGGGGCTTGGACTATGGCTACACCTTC	CASRDRGLDYGYTF
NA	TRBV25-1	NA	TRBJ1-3	TGTGCCAGCAGTGAAGCTTCCCAAAACACCATATATTTT	CASSEASQNTIYF
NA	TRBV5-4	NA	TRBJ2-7	TGTGCCAGCAGCTCGGGACTCCCCGGCCCCTACGAGCAGTACTTC	CASSSGLPGPYEQYF
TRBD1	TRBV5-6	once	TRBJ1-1	TGTGCCAGCAACGAGGACAGGATGAACACTGAAGCTTTCTTT	CASNEDRMNTEAFF
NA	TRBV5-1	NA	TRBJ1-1	TGCGCCAGCAGCTCAGTTCTGAACACTGAAGCTTTCTTT	CASSSVLNTEAFF
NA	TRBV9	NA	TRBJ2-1	TGTGCCAGCAGCCGATCACCAGGGGAGTTCGGTGAGCAGTTCTTC	CASSRSPGEFGEQFF
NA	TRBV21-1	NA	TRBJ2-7	TGTGCCAGCAGGCTCCGGGACAGGGCCTACGAGCAGTACTTC	CASRLRDRAYEQYF
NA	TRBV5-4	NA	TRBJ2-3	TGTGCCAGCAGCCAAGGATGGAGCACAGATACGCAGTATTTT	CASSQGWSTDTQYF
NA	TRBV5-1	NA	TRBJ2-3	TGCGCCAGCAGCTTGGAACTTACCACAGATACGCAGTATTTT	CASSLELTTDTQYF
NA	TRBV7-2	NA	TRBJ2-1	TGTGCCAGCAGCTTAGTTTCGCGGGGCCCGAGCTCCTACAATGAGCAGTTCTTC	CASSLVSRGPSSYNEQFF
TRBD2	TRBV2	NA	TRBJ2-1	TGTGCCAGCAGGGGACTAGCGATCTACAATGAGCAGTTCTTC	CASRGLAIYNEQFF
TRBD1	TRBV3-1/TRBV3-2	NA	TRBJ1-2	TGTGCCAGCAGCCAATTGACAGGGGTCTATGGCTACACCTTC	CASSQLTGVYGYTF
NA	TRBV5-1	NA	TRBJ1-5	TGCACCAGCAGCTTACAACCTAGCAATCAGCCCCAGCATTTT	CTSSLQPSNQPQHF
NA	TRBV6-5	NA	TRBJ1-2	TGTGCCAGCAACACAAAACTTAACTATGGCTACACCTTC	CASNTKLNYGYTF
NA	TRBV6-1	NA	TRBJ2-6	TGTGCCAGCAGTGCGACAGGATTGTTCTCTGGGGCCAACGTCCTGACTTTC	CASSATGLFSGANVLTF
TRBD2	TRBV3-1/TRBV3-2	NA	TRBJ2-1	TGTGCCAGCAGCCTGAGGACTAGCGGGTTACACAATGAGCAGTTCTTC	CASSLRTSGLHNEQFF
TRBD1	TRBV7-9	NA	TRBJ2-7	TGTGCCAGCAGCTTACCGGACAGGGGCGACAAGTACGAGCAGTACTTC	CASSLPDRGDKYEQYF
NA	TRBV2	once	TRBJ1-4	TGTGCCAGCAATACAGTGGAAAAACTGTTTTTT	CASNTVEKLFF
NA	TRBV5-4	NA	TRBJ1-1	TGTGCCAGCAGCTTGGGTGGTGGGAAGAACACTGAAGCTTTCTTT	CASSLGGGKNTEAFF
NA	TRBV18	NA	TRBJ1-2	TGTGCCAGCTCACCAGTAGCGACAACCCGCGGGCAATATGGCTACACCTTC	CASSPVATTRGQYGYTF
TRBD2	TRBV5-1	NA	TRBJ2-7	TGCGCCAGCAGCCTGAGACTAGCGGGAGCACCCCCTCCTTCTTGGGAGTACTTC	CASSLRLAGAPPPSWEYF
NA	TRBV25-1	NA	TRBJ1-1	TGTGCCAGCAGTGAATCAGGAAAAGGGGCGAACACTGAAGCTTTCTTT	CASSESGKGANTEAFF
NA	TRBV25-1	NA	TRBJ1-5	TGTGCCAGCAGTGCCCCCGGGGGTCAGCCCCAGCATTTT	CASSAPGGQPQHF
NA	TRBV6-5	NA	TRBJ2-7	TGTGCTACAAACAGGGCGGGCTACGAGCAGTACTTC	CATNRAGYEQYF
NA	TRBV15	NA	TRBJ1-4	TGTGCCACCAGCAGATTGGAGGGCAGGGGAAGAGAAAAACTGTTTTTT	CATSRLEGRGREKLFF
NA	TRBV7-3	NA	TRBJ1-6	TGTGCCAGCAGCTATGGGACGGGTGGTAATTCACCCCTCCACTTT	CASSYGTGGNSPLHF
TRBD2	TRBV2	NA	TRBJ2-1	TGTGCCAGCAGTGATGCCCCCGGGGGGGGCAACTACAATGAGCAGTTCTTC	CASSDAPGGGNYNEQFF
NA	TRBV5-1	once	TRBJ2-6	TGCGCCAGCAGCTTGGACGGTGGGGCCAACGTCCTGACTTTC	CASSLDGGANVLTF
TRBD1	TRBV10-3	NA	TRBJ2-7	TGTGCCATCAGTGGCCCCGGGACAGGGGATCGAGAGCAGTACTTC	CAISGPGTGDREQYF
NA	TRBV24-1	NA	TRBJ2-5	TGTGCCACCAGTGATTTGGTTGGGGGGAAAGAGACCCAGTACTTC	CATSDLVGGKETQYF
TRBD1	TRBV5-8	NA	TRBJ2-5	TGTGCCAGTACTCGAGGGACAGCCCAAGAGACCCAGTACTTC	CASTRGTAQETQYF
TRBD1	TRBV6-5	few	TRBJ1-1	TGTGCCAGCAGTCAGGGACAGTTTAACACTGAAGCTTTCTTT	CASSQGQFNTEAFF
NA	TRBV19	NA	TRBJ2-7	TGTGCCAGTAGTATAAAGAGGGGGATCTACGAGCAGTACTTC	CASSIKRGIYEQYF
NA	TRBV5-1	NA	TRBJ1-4	TGCGCCAGCAGCCCCGATTGGGGTAGGGTTGAAAAACTGTTTTTT	CASSPDWGRVEKLFF
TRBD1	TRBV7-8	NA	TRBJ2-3	TGTGCCAGCAGCTTATGGGCAGGGGGCGCGAATACGCAGTATTTT	CASSLWAGGANTQYF
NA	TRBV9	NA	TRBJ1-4	TGTGCCAGCAGCTTGACGGGGGGTAATGAAAAACTGTTTTTT	CASSLTGGNEKLFF
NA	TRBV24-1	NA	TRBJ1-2	TGTGCCACCAGTGATTTGTTTGGCTACACCTTC	CATSDLFGYTF
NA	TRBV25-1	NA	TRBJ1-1	TGTGCCAGCAGTGACCCTCTGGGACACCTCAACACTGAAGCTTTCTTT	CASSDPLGHLNTEAFF
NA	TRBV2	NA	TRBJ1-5	TGTGCCAGCAGCCGACAAGCAAGCAATCAGCCCCAGCATTTT	CASSRQASNQPQHF
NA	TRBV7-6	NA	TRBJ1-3	TGTGCCAGCAGCCCAAGAGAAGGTTCCTCTGGAAACACCATATATTTT	CASSPREGSSGNTIYF